This T cell receptor beta chain was sequenced during a study of CD8+ T cells in alopecia areata. Study-level results: Higher clonality and more expanded CD8+ clones appeared in lesional than normal scalp.

Investigators isolated RNA and reverse transcribed it into cDNA to act as the sequencing template. TCRdb's table, derived via immunoSEQ multiplex PCR, lists solely in-frame clones and lacks some. The sample contains about 140,000 clones, 50% to 65% of which appear only once. This clone was seen only a few times. Its matching antigen is unknown. Isolation of CD4+ and CD8+ T cells from PBMCs was achieved by sorting. V dropped 3 bases and J dropped 1 base, with 9 bases sitting between them. CDR1 SGHAT and CDR2 FQNNGV come from the germline V gene. The CDR3 contains 14 residues. Input material: CD4+ T cells sorted from blood. This TCR derives from a human donor in good health. V gene TRBV11-2 combines with J gene TRBJ1-1, with a weak D call TRBD1 (5 bases). CDR3 protein: CASSFFDRNTEAFF. CDR3 sequence (DNA): TGTGCCAGCAGCTTCTTTGACAGGAACACTGAAGCTTTCTTT.